This T cell receptor beta chain was recovered during a study of blood T cell repertoires in COVID-19. Study-wide context: Nucleic acid was either cDNA or gDNA, and it came from T cells, B-cell-depleted T cells, or PBMCs.

Participant-given clinical history determined each cohort assignment. Recovered status applied to Cohort 3 donors who had two consecutive negative PCRs. It also applied to those with clearance or with symptom resolution. In the authors' workflow: Amplification of reference gene primers provided the estimated nucleated cell counts. Produced via immunoSEQ multiplex PCR; TCRdb's table is partial and in-frame only. V and J calls and clone size are given by that table; D and trimming were obtained from the DNA. The sample consists of 190,000 or so clones, roughly 87% of them appearing once. Per the germline V gene, CDR1 is LNHDA and CDR2 is SQIVND (reference sequence). The V segment lost 3 bases and the J segment 4 bases; nucleotides outside the gene matches: 4. The CDR3 loop spans 14 amino acids.

The TCR comes from a woman in her 30s who had recovered from COVID-19. V and J are TRBV19 and TRBJ2-3, with TRBD1 matching over 7 bases. Sequenced input: PBMCs or T cells enriched from blood (not recorded which). The DNA of the CDR3 is TGTGCCAGTAGTATTATTCAGGGGGCAGATACGCAGTATTTT. This translates into CASSIIQGADTQYF.